What follows describes a single T cell receptor (beta chain). Clones were sequenced by immunoSEQ multiplex PCR, and TCRdb holds only the in-frame ones, with some missing. The repertoire has 720,000 or so clones, 70% to 90% of them found once; the top ten carry about 0.0098%. The V gene's germline CDR1 is LGHNT and CDR2 FRNRAP. V was pared by 7 bases and J by 3 bases, with 11 bases of the junction left unmatched. CDR3 size: 18 residues. The sample belongs to a study of shared T cell receptors in the human thymus. The sample was also reused in another study, on human thymus T cells. As that report states: In unrelated individuals, thymic repertoires overlapped highly, according to related research.

This sequence originates from a girl under two years old with a congenital heart defect. The chain is built from TRBV12-5 and TRBJ2-5; 16 bases agree with TRBD2. The material sequenced was thymocytes. CDR3 bases: TGTGCTAGTGCCCGGGCCGGGACTAGCGGGGGGGCCGAAGAGACCCAGTACTTC. Protein: CASARAGTSGGAEETQYF.